This T cell receptor beta chain was observed in a study of T cell repertoires in cytomegalovirus infection. Study-wide background: The public TCR beta signatures pointed to both CMV infection and matching HLA type. Study-level results: Dominant in the ex vivo response were TCR beta clonotypes restricted by HLA-C and specific for CMV. The study identified carriers of CMV plus the relevant HLA from cumulative public TCR beta family frequency.

About this clonotype: Its antigen remains unknown.

This CDR3 has 17 amino acids. The germline V gene has CDR1 KGHDR and CDR2 SFDVKD. V lost 0 bases and J lost 7, with 21 bases in between. A single record per CDR3 protein comes from TCRdb applying MiXCR to the reads. The table has about 490,000 distinct CDR3 sequences, roughly 29% seen once. Input material: PBMCs. This chain links TRBV24-1 with TRBJ2-7; D possibly uses TRBD1 or TRBD2 (5 bases each). This receptor was identified in a human donor in good health (CMV status not recorded). Some clones in this sample may be carry-over from other donors' samples. The chain's CDR3 is CATSDLRDRGQGEEQYV. CDR3 coding DNA: TGTGCCACCAGTGATTTGCGGGACCGCGGCCAAGGGGAGGAGCAGTACGTC.